This TCR beta chain was documented in a study of regulatory T cells in long-lasting Graves disease. The study's findings and limits: Newly diagnosed patients shared approximately 1,000 public clonotypes; persistent patients shared under 3,000.

CDR1 is SGHKS and CDR2 is YYEKEE in the germline V gene (reference sequence). Trimming took 0 bases from V and 3 from J, leaving 12 bases between them. This CDR3 is built from 16 residues. In building TCR beta libraries, iRepertoire HTBI primers were used together with Arm-PCR of CDR3 regions. MiXCR was run by TCRdb on the multiplex PCR reads, yielding one entry per CDR3 protein. Found here are about 350,000 distinct CDR3 sequences, roughly 16% of them singletons; the top ten hold 20% to 25%. This sample's time point: newly diagnosed GD, antithyroid drugs for less than 3 months. With RNA extracted from PBMCs as input, the TCR library was made. Remarks on this clonotype: Its antigen remains unknown.

These data were also reused for a study on T cells in Graves' hyperthyroidism and ophthalmopathy. That paper states: RT-PCR in the first round (using the HTBI primer set) targeted the TCR CDR3.

The chain carries TRBV5-5 and TRBJ1-4, with D possibly matching TRBD1 (6 bases). Sample: peripheral blood mononuclear cells (PBMCs), taken at new diagnosis, from a patient treated with antithyroid drugs. The clonotype originates from a woman aged 18 to 35 with Graves disease. The CDR3 DNA sequence: TGTGCCAGCAGCTTGGAAGTGTCAGGGGCTAATGAAAAACTGTTTTTT. This translates into CASSLEVSGANEKLFF.